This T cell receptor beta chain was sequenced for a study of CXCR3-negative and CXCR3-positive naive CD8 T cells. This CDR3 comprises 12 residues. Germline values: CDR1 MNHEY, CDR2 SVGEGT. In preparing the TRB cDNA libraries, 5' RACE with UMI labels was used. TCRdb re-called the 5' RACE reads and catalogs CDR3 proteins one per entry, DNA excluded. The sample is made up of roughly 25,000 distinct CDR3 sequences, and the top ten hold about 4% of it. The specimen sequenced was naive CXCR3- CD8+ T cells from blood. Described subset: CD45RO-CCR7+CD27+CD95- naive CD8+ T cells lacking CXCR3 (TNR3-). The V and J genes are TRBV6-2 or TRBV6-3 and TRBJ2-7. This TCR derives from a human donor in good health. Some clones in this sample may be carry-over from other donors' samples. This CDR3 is CASSYGTYEQYF.